These 27 T cell receptor beta chains share one sample of origin, sequenced in a study of T cells in Graves' hyperthyroidism and ophthalmopathy. It was RNA transcripts that yielded the amplified TCR beta CDR3 regions. The HTBI primer set drove a first-round RT-PCR of the TCR CDR3. TCRdb reprocessed the multiplex PCR reads with MiXCR, giving one entry per CDR3 protein. The sample has fewer than 400,000 distinct CDR3 sequences; roughly 25% are singletons. Specimen: blood. These receptor sequences come from a man aged 45 to 65 with Graves' hyperthyroidism.

This clonotype was seen a handful of times. This rearrangement joins TRBV30 to TRBJ2-7; the match to TRBD2 covers 7 bases. J was trimmed by 1 base and V by 0 bases; bases with no gene match: 6. The CDR3 totals 15 residues. The germline gives CDR1 GTSNPN, CDR2 SVGIG (reference sequence). The CDR3 here is CAWSVAGATSYEQYF. CDR3 in DNA: TGTGCCTGGAGTGTGGCGGGAGCCACATCCTACGAGCAGTACTTC.

In this sample, this clonotype turned up many times. The chain joins TRBV11-2 to TRBJ2-5; no firm D call. Germline CDR1 reads SGHAT; CDR2 reads FQNNGV. Trimming left V 3 bases short and J 3 bases short, with 5 bases between. The CDR3 extends over 12 amino acids. DNA of the CDR3: TGTGCCAGCAGCTTTGTGGAAGAGACCCAGTACTTC. Translating gives CASSFVEETQYF.

Many counts were recorded for this clonotype. At one end the junction does not follow the germline gene, possibly because of a read error. The rearrangement links TRBV7-7 to TRBJ2-5; 9 nucleotides align to TRBD1. The CDR3 covers 15 residues. Germline CDR1 and CDR2: SSHAT and FNYEAQ (reference sequence). The CDR3 sequence is CASSPGQGRQETQYF. CDR3 DNA sequence: TGTGCTAGCAGCCCCGGACAGGGGAGGCAAGAGACCCAGTACTTC.

The chain combines TRBV7-9 with TRBJ2-7; 7 bases agree with TRBD1. This CDR3 comprises 14 residues. V shed 5 bases, J shed 9 bases, and the junction held 13 bases outside the gene matches. The V gene's germline CDR1 is SEHNR and CDR2 FQNEAQ (reference sequence). This CDR3 reads CASSLKDRDIVQYF. Here the CDR3 DNA reads TGTGCCAGCAGCCTGAAAGACAGGGATATAGTGCAGTACTTC.

This clonotype was picked up a small number of times. The V gene is TRBV5-1, the J gene TRBJ2-3; TRBD2 aligns across 11 bases. Germline-derived CDR1 and CDR2 are SGHRS and YFSETQ. The CDR3 length is 16 residues. V was pared by 6 bases and J by 4 bases, with 10 bases of the junction left unmatched. As DNA, the CDR3 is TGCGCCAGCATTAGAGGACTAGCGGGCCTTGCAGATACGCAGTATTTT. Translation gives CASIRGLAGLADTQYF.

This chain links TRBV11-2 with TRBJ1-2; 10 bases fit TRBD1. The CDR3 has 15 residues. Germline V gene lookup returns CDR1 SGHAT and CDR2 FQNNGV. With 2 bases clipped from V and 6 bases from J, the junction kept 6 bases outside the gene matches. CDR3 sequence: CASSLWGGTGDGYTF. In nucleotides, the CDR3 is TGTGCCAGCAGCTTATGGGGAGGGACAGGGGATGGCTACACCTTC.

V and J are TRBV15 and TRBJ1-5; D might be TRBD1 (5 bases). There are 16 residues in the CDR3. From germline, CDR1 is LNHNV and CDR2 YYDKDF (reference sequence). V was clipped by 1 base and J by 4 bases, with 14 bases between them. The CDR3 region is CATSRGWGGENQPQHF. DNA of the CDR3: TGTGCCACCAGCAGAGGTTGGGGCGGGGAAAATCAGCCCCAGCATTTT. The variable domain in full, completed from reference TRBV15 and TRBJ1-5, reads DAMVIQNPRYQVTQFGKPVTLSCSQTLNHNVMYWYQQKSSQAPKLLFHYYDKDFNNEADTPDNFQSRRPNTSFCFLDIRSPGLGDTAMYLCATSRGWGGENQPQHFGDGTRLSIL.

In its sample, this clonotype was seen many times. The chain couples TRBV5-1 to TRBJ2-3, with TRBD2 identical over 8 bases. Trimming at V came to 4 bases and at J to 5 bases, leaving 6 bases not matched to a gene. Germline V gives CDR1 SGHRS, CDR2 YFSETQ. The length of the CDR3 is 14 residues. CDR3 residues: CASSPQAGGDTQYF. CDR3 coding DNA: TGCGCCAGCAGCCCCCAGGCGGGAGGAGATACGCAGTATTTT.

DNA of the CDR3: TGTGCCATCAGTGAGTCGGGGCTGAACACTGAAGCTTTCTTT. Translating gives CAISESGLNTEAFF. V usage is TRBV10-3 and J usage is TRBJ1-1; D is possibly TRBD1 (5 bases). The CDR3 runs to 14 residues. Germline CDR1 ENHRY, CDR2 SYGVKD. V lost 0 bases to trimming and J lost 0 bases, with 5 bases between them.

This clonotype has just a few counts. This chain links TRBV7-9 with TRBJ1-1; the D gene is possibly TRBD1 (6 bases). The V end lost 1 base, the J end lost 1 base, and 10 bases lay between the germline ends. In germline, CDR1 is SEHNR, CDR2 FQNEAQ (reference sequence). The CDR3 is 15 residues long. As DNA, the CDR3 is TGTGCCAGCAGCTTAGGGGGGGCCTCGAACACTGAAGCTTTCTTT. Its translation: CASSLGGASNTEAFF.

This clonotype occurred a few times. The rearrangement joins TRBV5-1 to TRBJ2-7, with D maybe TRBD1 (6 bases). Germline lookup yields CDR1 SGHRS and CDR2 YFSETQ. The CDR3 runs to 13 residues. V was pared by 4 bases and J by 5 bases, with 13 bases between. The CDR3 sequence is CASSGQPLDEQYF. Here the CDR3 DNA reads TGCGCCAGCAGCGGACAGCCGCTGGACGAGCAGTACTTC. Variable domain in full (rest from reference TRBV5-1 and TRBJ2-7): KAGVTQTPRYLIKTRGQQVTLSCSPISGHRSVSWYQQTPGQGLQFLFEYFSETQRNKGNFPGRFSGRQFSNSRSEMNVSTLELGDSALYLCASSGQPLDEQYFGPGTRLTVT.

This clonotype was found a few times. The V and J genes are TRBV7-2 and TRBJ2-5, with D unclear. CDR3 length: 14 residues. Looked up from germline, CDR1 is SGHTA and CDR2 is FQGNSA. Trimming took off 1 base at V and 5 bases at J, with 11 bases between the two ends. DNA for the CDR3: TGTGCCAGCAGCTTAGGGCCAGGCTGGGAGACCCAGTACTTC. As protein: CASSLGPGWETQYF. Full variable domain (outside the CDR3, taken from reference TRBV7-2 and TRBJ2-5): GAGVSQSPSNKVTEKGKDVELRCDPISGHTALYWYRQSLGQGLEFLIYFQGNSAPDKSGLPSDRFSAERTGGSVSTLTIQRTQQEDSAVYLCASSLGPGWETQYFGPGTRLLVL.

In its sample, this clonotype was seen many times. This chain connects TRBV5-1 to TRBJ2-1; D unclear. This CDR3 comprises 13 residues. The germline V and J ends were trimmed by 3 bases and 2 bases, with 6 bases remaining between them. Germline CDR1 is SGHRS and CDR2 is YFSETQ. The CDR3 DNA reads as TGCGCCAGCAGCTCAGCCACCTACAATGAGCAGTTCTTC. Its translation is CASSSATYNEQFF.

The chain couples TRBV5-1 to TRBJ1-2, with a tentative D call TRBD1 (6 bases). The V end lost 0 bases, the J end lost 4 bases, and 10 bases lay between the germline ends. Germline CDR1 is SGHRS and CDR2 is YFSETQ. There are 14 residues in the CDR3. The CDR3 DNA sequence: TGCGCCAGCAGCTTGGGGGACATCCCCTATGGCTACACCTTC. Encoded protein: CASSLGDIPYGYTF.

This clonotype occurred many times. The CDR3 bases are TGTGCCAGCAGTCGACAGGGAGCTTCCACTGAAGCTTTCTTT. Its translation is CASSRQGASTEAFF. The chain carries TRBV6-1 and TRBJ1-1; 7 positions agree with TRBD1. Trimming removed 5 bases from V and 4 bases from J; junction bases left unmatched: 7. The germline gives CDR1 MNHNS, CDR2 SASEGT. This CDR3 has 14 amino acids.

A few counts support this clonotype. The chain is built from TRBV5-1 and TRBJ1-4; no firm D call. This CDR3 is built from 13 residues. The ends were cut back, 4 bases at V and 8 bases at J, with 12 bases in the middle. Germline CDR1 is SGHRS and CDR2 is YFSETQ. The CDR3 DNA reads as TGCGCCAGCAGCCCAGGACGTCGGGAAAAACTGTTTTTT. Translation gives CASSPGRREKLFF.

The chain has TRBV4-1 and TRBJ1-6; the D is unclear. Germline loops: CDR1 MGHRA, CDR2 YSYEKL. The CDR3 loop spans 14 amino acids. V was pared by 1 base and J by 7 bases, with 8 bases between. The CDR3 here is CASSQALGNSPLHF. CDR3 bases: TGCGCCAGCAGCCAAGCCCTGGGGAATTCACCCCTCCACTTT.

The CDR3 reads CASRLTGTANYGYTF. The CDR3 DNA reads as TGCGCCAGCCGGCTAACCGGGACGGCTAACTATGGCTACACCTTC. The rearrangement joins TRBV5-1 to TRBJ1-2; a weak D match, TRBD1 (5 bases). The CDR3 is 15 residues long. Germline CDR1 SGHRS, CDR2 YFSETQ. The V and J ends lost 7 bases and 0 bases respectively, with 16 bases between them.

The chain carries TRBV2 and TRBJ2-2; no clear D. Trimming took off 7 bases at V and 5 bases at J, with 14 bases between the two ends. Per the germline V gene, CDR1 is SNHLY and CDR2 is FYNNEI. CDR3 length equals 14 residues. CDR3 sequence (DNA): TGTGCCAGCACGTCGAGCGAGAGTACCGGGGAGCTGTTTTTT. Translation gives CASTSSESTGELFF.

To note about this clonotype: Because it lacks the conserved phenylalanine or tryptophan at the end, this CDR3 is likely a read error. This chain joins TRBV28 and TRBJ2-7; D is perhaps TRBD1 (5 bases). Germline V gene data show CDR1 as MDHEN and CDR2 as SYDVKM. This CDR3 spans 12 amino acids. V shed 2 bases and J shed 4 bases, with 6 bases lying between them. In DNA, the CDR3 is TGTGCCAGCAGTTTACAGGGATACGAGCAGTACCTC. This translates into CASSLQGYEQYL.

The chain couples TRBV10-1 to TRBJ2-3; 14 positions match TRBD2. V was clipped by 0 bases and J by 5 bases; unmatched bases: 4. The CDR3 runs to 17 residues. Per germline, CDR1 WNHNN and CDR2 SYGVQD (reference sequence). DNA for the CDR3: TGCGCCAGCAGTGAGTCGTTGGGACTAGCGGGAGAAGATACGCAGTATTTT. It codes for CASSESLGLAGEDTQYF.

The CDR3 DNA follows: TGCAGTGCTAGAGAAGAAGGGACGGAGACCCAGTACTTC. Protein product: CSAREEGTETQYF. The chain is built from TRBV20-1 and TRBJ2-5; the D gene could be TRBD1 or TRBD2 (5 bases each). Trimming took off 0 bases at V and 5 bases at J, with 10 bases between the two ends. Germline values: CDR1 DFQATT, CDR2 SNEGSKA (reference sequence). This CDR3 is built from 13 residues.

This clonotype was observed at least ten times. This chain connects TRBV30 to TRBJ1-2; D possibly corresponds to TRBD1 (5 bases). The CDR3 totals 13 residues. CDR1 and CDR2 from the germline V gene are GTSNPN and SVGIG (reference sequence). Trimming removed 2 bases from V and 6 bases from J, with 13 bases in between. This CDR3 reads CAWSRQRANGYTF. CDR3 nucleotide sequence: TGTGCCTGGAGTAGACAGCGAGCTAATGGCTACACCTTC.

This clonotype was recorded a few times. The CDR3 spells CASSEWGAGGSYEQYF. CDR3 nucleotide sequence: TGTGCCAGCAGCGAATGGGGAGCGGGAGGCTCCTACGAGCAGTACTTC. The chain carries TRBV3-1 and TRBJ2-7, with TRBD2 matching over 9 bases. The CDR3 consists of 16 residues. Germline values: CDR1 LGHDT, CDR2 YNNKEL (reference sequence). The V gene end was trimmed by 5 bases and the J gene end by 0 bases; junction bases not matched to a gene: 8.

This clonotype was seen a few times. The chain has TRBV7-9 and TRBJ2-7; 7 bases are shared with TRBD2. Germline V gene data show CDR1 as SEHNR and CDR2 as FQNEAQ (reference sequence). The ends lost 4 bases at V and 0 bases at J; junction bases unmatched: 12. This CDR3 has 17 amino acids. CDR3 sequence reads: CASSSSIAGGSSYEQYF. Here the CDR3 DNA reads TGTGCCAGCAGCTCGAGTATAGCGGGTGGGAGCTCCTACGAGCAGTACTTC.

With respect to this clonotype: One end of the junction fails to match germline, which may point to a read error. The chain couples TRBV27 to TRBJ1-2; 7 bases are a match to TRBD1. The CDR3 is 15 residues long. CDR1 is MNHEY and CDR2 is SMNVEV in the germline V gene (reference sequence). The CDR3 is CASSFYRGSNYGHTF. CDR3 in DNA: TGTGCCAGCAGTTTTTACAGGGGTTCTAACTATGGCCACACCTTC.

This clonotype was recorded a few times. The chain has TRBV5-1 and TRBJ1-2; D is undetermined. Germline V gene sequence: CDR1 SGHRS, CDR2 YFSETQ. The CDR3 has 14 amino acids. V gave up 3 bases and J gave up 3 bases, with 12 bases separating them. CDR3 nucleotides: TGCGCCAGCAGCTCTGGTTGGGCCTACTATGGCTACACCTTC. Protein: CASSSGWAYYGYTF.